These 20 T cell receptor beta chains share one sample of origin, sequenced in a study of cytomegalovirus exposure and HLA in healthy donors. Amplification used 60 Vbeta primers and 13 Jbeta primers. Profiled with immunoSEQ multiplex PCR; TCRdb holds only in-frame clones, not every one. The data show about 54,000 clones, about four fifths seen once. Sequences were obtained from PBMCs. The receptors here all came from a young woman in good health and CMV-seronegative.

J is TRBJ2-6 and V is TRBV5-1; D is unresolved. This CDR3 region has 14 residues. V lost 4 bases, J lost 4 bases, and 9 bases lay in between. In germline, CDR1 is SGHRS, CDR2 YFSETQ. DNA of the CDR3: TGCGCCAGCAGCGCAGAAATCGGGGCCAACGTCCTGACTTTC. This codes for CASSAEIGANVLTF.

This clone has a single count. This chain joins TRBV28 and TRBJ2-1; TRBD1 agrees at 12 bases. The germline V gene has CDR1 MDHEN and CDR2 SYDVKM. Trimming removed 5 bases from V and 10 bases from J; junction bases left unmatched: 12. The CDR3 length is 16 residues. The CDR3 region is CASSPRDRGRLGEQFF. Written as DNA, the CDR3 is TGTGCCAGCAGTCCCCGGGACAGGGGGCGCTTAGGGGAGCAGTTCTTC.

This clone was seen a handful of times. This CDR3 reads CASSGRTSGSVADTQYF. In DNA form, the CDR3 reads TGTGCCAGCAGTGGCCGGACTAGCGGGAGTGTCGCAGATACGCAGTATTTT. The chain has TRBV6-1 and TRBJ2-3; 13 positions match TRBD2. Germline CDR1 MNHNS, CDR2 SASEGT. The CDR3 runs to 17 residues. With V trimmed by 4 bases and J by 4 bases, 8 bases remained unmatched.

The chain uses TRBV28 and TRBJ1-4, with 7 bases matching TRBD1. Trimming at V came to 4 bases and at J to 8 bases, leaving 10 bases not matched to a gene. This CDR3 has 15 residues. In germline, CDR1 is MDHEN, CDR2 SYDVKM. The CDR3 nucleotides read TGTGCCAGCAGTTCGAGGGGGCGGTCTCGGGAAAAACTGTTTTTT. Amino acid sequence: CASSSRGRSREKLFF.

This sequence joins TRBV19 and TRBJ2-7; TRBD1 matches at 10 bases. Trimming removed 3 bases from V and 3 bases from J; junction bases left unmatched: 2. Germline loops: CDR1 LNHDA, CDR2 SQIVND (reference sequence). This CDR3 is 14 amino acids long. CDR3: CASSIRDRGYEQYF. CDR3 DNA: TGTGCCAGTAGTATCCGGGACAGGGGCTACGAGCAGTACTTC. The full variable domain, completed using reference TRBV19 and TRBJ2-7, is DGGITQSPKYLFRKEGQNVTLSCEQNLNHDAMYWYRQDPGQGLRLIYYSQIVNDFQKGDIAEGYSVSREKKESFPLTVTSAQKNPTAFYLCASSIRDRGYEQYFGPGTRLTVT.

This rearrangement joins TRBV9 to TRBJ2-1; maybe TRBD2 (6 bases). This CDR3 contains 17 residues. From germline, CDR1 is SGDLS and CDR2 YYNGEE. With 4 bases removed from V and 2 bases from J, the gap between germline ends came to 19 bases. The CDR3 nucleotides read TGTGCCAGCAGCCCGTCAGGCGGGACCAATCCCTACAATGAGCAGTTCTTC. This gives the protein CASSPSGGTNPYNEQFF. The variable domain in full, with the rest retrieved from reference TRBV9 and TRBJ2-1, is DSGVTQTPKHLITATGQRVTLRCSPRSGDLSVYWYQQSLDQGLQFLIQYYNGEERAKGNILERFSAQQFPDLHSELNLSSLELGDSALYFCASSPSGGTNPYNEQFFGPGTRLTVL.

Here the CDR3 reads CASSVGQGTSGANVLTF. The CDR3, as DNA: TGTGCCAGCAGCGTAGGACAGGGAACATCAGGGGCCAACGTCCTGACTTTC. The chain combines TRBV9 with TRBJ2-6, with 7 bases matching TRBD1. This CDR3 is 17 amino acids long. Germline values: CDR1 SGDLS, CDR2 YYNGEE. With V trimmed by 0 bases and J by 4 bases, 7 bases remained unmatched.

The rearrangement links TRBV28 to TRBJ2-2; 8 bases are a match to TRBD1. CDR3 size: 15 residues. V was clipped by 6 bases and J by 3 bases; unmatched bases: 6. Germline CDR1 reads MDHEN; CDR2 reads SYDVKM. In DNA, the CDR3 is TGTGCCAGCAGAGCCGGGACAGGCCACACCGGGGAGCTGTTTTTT. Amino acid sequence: CASRAGTGHTGELFF.

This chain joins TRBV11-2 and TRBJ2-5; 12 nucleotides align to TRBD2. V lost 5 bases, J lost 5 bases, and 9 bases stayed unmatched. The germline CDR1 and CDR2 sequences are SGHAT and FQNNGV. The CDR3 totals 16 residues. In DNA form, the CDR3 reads TGTGCCAGCAGCCCCTTCGGACTAGCGGGATTGGAGACCCAGTACTTC. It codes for CASSPFGLAGLETQYF.

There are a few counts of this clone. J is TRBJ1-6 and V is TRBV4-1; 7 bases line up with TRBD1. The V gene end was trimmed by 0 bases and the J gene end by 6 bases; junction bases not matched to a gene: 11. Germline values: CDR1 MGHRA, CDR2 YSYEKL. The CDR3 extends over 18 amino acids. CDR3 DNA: TGCGCCAGCAGCCAAGATCTTGGACAGGTGCTCTTTAATTCACCCCTCCACTTT. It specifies CASSQDLGQVLFNSPLHF.

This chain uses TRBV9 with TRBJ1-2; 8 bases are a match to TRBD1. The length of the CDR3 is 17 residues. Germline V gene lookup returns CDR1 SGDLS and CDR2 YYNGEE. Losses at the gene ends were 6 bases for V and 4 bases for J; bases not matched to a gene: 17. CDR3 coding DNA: TGTGCCAGCAACAGAGGAGGGCAGGGGGCGCCCGGCTATGGCTACACCTTC. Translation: CASNRGGQGAPGYGYTF.

The CDR3 DNA follows: TGTGCCAGCAGCTCCTTTATAGCGGATACGCAGTATTTT. Its protein product is CASSSFIADTQYF. The V and J genes are TRBV27 and TRBJ2-3; possibly TRBD2 for D (5 bases). CDR1 and CDR2 (germline): MNHEY, SMNVEV (reference sequence). This CDR3 region has 13 residues. The V end was cut by 6 bases, the J end by 6 bases, with 13 bases between.

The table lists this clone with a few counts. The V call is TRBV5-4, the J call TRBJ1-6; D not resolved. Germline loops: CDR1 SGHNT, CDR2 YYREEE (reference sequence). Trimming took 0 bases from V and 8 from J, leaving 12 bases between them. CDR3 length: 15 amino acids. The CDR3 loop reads CASSLGGLTDSPLHF. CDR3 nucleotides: TGTGCCAGCAGCTTGGGAGGACTCACGGATTCACCCCTCCACTTT. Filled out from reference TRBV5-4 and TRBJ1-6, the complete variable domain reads ETGVTQSPTHLIKTRGQQVTLRCSSQSGHNTVSWYQQALGQGPQFIFQYYREEENGRGNFPPRFSGLQFPNYSSELNVNALELDDSALYLCASSLGGLTDSPLHFGNGTRLTVT.

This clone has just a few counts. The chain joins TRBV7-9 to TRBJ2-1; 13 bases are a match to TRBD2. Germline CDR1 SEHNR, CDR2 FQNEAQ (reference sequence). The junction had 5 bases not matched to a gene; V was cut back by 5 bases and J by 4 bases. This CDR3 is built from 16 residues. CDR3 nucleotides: TGTGCCAGCAGCCCCAGGACTAGCGGGGGATACAATGAGCAGTTCTTC. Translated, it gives CASSPRTSGGYNEQFF.

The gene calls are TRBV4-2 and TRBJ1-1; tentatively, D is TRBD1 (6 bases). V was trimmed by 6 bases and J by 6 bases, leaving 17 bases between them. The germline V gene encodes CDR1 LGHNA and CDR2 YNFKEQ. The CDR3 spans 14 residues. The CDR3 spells CASRPQGTRSEAFF. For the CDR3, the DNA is TGTGCCAGCAGACCACAGGGTACTCGGTCTGAAGCTTTCTTT.

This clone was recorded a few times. The CDR3 region is CASSRLEGYTF. CDR3 bases: TGTGCCAGCAGCCGACTTGAGGGCTACACCTTC. The gene calls are TRBV28 and TRBJ1-2; D gene ambiguous. This CDR3 region has 11 residues. Germline CDR1 reads MDHEN; CDR2 reads SYDVKM. V lost 6 bases and J lost 8, with 10 bases in between.

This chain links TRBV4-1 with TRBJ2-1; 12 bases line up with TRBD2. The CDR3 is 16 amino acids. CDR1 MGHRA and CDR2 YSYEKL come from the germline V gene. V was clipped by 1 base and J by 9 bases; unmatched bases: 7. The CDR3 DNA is TGCGCCAGCAGCCAAGCGGCTAGCGGGAGGGGTACTGAGCAGTTCTTC. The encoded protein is CASSQAASGRGTEQFF.

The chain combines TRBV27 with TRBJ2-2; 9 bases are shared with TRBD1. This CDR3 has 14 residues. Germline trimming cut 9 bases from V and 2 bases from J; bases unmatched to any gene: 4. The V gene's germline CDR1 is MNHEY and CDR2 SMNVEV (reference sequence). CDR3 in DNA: TGTGCCAGTTCGGACAGGGGAAACACCGGGGAGCTGTTTTTT. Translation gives CASSDRGNTGELFF.

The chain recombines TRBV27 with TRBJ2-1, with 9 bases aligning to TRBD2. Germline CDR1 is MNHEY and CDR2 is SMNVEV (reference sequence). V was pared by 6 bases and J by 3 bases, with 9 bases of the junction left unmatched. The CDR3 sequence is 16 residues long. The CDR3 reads CASSSGLASIYNEQFF. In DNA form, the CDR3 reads TGTGCCAGCAGCTCCGGACTAGCGTCCATCTACAATGAGCAGTTCTTC.

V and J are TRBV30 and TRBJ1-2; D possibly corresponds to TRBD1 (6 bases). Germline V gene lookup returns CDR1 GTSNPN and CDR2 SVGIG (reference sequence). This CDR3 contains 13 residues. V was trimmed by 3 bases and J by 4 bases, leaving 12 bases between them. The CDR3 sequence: CAWRRGSSYGYTF. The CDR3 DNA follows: TGTGCCTGGAGGAGGGGGTCCTCCTATGGCTACACCTTC.